The rows below give T cell receptor beta chains drawn from one sample of a study of T cells in Graves' hyperthyroidism and ophthalmopathy. TCRdb reprocessed the multiplex PCR reads via MiXCR and lists one record per CDR3 protein. The table has around 600,000 distinct CDR3 sequences, about 14% seen once. The sample comprised blood. The receptors shown here come from a woman between 50 and 59 years old with Graves' ophthalmopathy. The CDR3 runs from the conserved cysteine through the conserved F or W. D genes are given only for firm matches. Only part of the rows carry a size: once, few, many, or a class if the clone is expanded.

>.|TRBV11-2|TRBJ2-5|many
CASSTTSPQTYQETQYF
TGTGCCAGCAGCACCACCTCTCCACAAACGTACCAAGAGACCCAGTACTTC
>.|TRBV29-1|TRBJ2-3|few
CSVEAAPGHRDTDTQYF
TGCAGCGTTGAAGCGGCACCGGGACACCGAGACACAGATACGCAGTATTTT
>.|TRBV7-9|TRBJ2-2|.
CASSLEGTLFGELFF
TGTGCCAGCAGCTTAGAGGGGACCCTCTTCGGGGAGCTGTTTTTT
>.|TRBV6-2/TRBV6-3|TRBJ1-5|few
CASSERGTGNQPQHF
TGTGCCAGCAGCGAACGAGGGACGGGCAATCAGCCCCAGCATTTT
>.|TRBV11-1|TRBJ1-2|many
CASSPLVGTPDGYTF
TGTGCCAGCAGCCCCCTTGTTGGGACTCCGGATGGCTACACCTTC
>TRBD2|TRBV29-1|TRBJ2-5|few
CSVFGDLYLADYQETQYF
TGCAGCGTGTTTGGGGACCTATACCTAGCGGACTATCAAGAGACCCAGTACTTC
>.|TRBV13|TRBJ1-1|many
CASSFINTEAFF
TGTGCCAGCAGCTTCATTAACACTGAAGCTTTCTTT
>TRBD1|TRBV9|TRBJ2-1|.
CASVPGQGGLRNEQFF
TGTGCCAGTGTCCCGGGACAGGGGGGCTTAAGGAATGAGCAGTTCTTC
>TRBD2|TRBV11-2|TRBJ2-2|many
CASSLAGGGELFF
TGTGCCAGCAGCTTAGCGGGGGGCGGGGAGCTGTTTTTT
>.|TRBV6-5|TRBJ2-1|few
CASSYTPASYNEQFF
TGTGCCAGCAGTTACACCCCAGCCTCCTACAATGAGCAGTTCTTC
>.|TRBV7-9|TRBJ1-4|.
CASSYPGNEKLFF
TGTGCCAGCAGCTACCCCGGCAACGAAAAACTGTTTTTT
>TRBD2|TRBV11-2|TRBJ2-7|few
CASSAGTRGFEQYF
TGTGCCAGCAGCGCCGGGACTAGGGGTTTCGAGCAGTACTTC
>TRBD1|TRBV7-9|TRBJ2-7|many
CASSLGDSRYEQYF
TGTGCCAGCAGCTTGGGGGACAGTCGTTACGAGCAGTACTTC
>TRBD1|TRBV7-6|TRBJ1-4|many
CASSSSSGQGGGKLFF
TGTGCCAGCAGCTCCTCCTCGGGACAGGGCGGCGGAAAACTGTTTTTT
>TRBD1|TRBV20-1|TRBJ1-5|.
CSARDIPGGQRNQPQHF
TGCAGTGCTAGAGATATTCCGGGGGGACAGCGAAATCAGCCCCAGCATTTT
>TRBD1|TRBV7-3|TRBJ2-5|.
CASSETGEISETQYF
TGTGCCAGCAGCGAAACAGGGGAAATTTCGGAGACCCAGTACTTC
>.|TRBV18|TRBJ2-7|few
CASSQNAGIGSSYEQYF
TGTGCCAGCTCCCAAAACGCGGGCATTGGGAGCTCCTACGAGCAGTACTTC
>.|TRBV15|TRBJ2-7|many
CATSRDRGRGYEQYF
TGTGCCACCAGCAGAGATCGAGGCAGGGGTTACGAGCAGTACTTC
>TRBD1|TRBV28|TRBJ1-4|many
CASSLLAGGGEKLFF
TGTGCCAGCAGTTTGCTTGCAGGGGGCGGCGAAAAACTGTTTTTT
>.|TRBV6-5|TRBJ2-2|.
CASSYSGDTGELFF
TGTGCCAGCAGTTACTCTGGGGATACCGGGGAGCTGTTTTTT
>.|TRBV5-1|TRBJ1-5|many
CARGEWCQPQHF
TGCGCCAGGGGAGAGTGGTGCCAGCCCCAGCATTTT
>.|TRBV24-1|TRBJ1-1|many
CATTQTGNTEAFF
TGTGCCACCACCCAGACAGGGAACACTGAAGCTTTCTTT
>.|TRBV7-2|TRBJ2-7|many
CASSPIPSVFSYEQYF
TGTGCCAGCAGCCCTATCCCCAGCGTATTCTCCTACGAGCAGTACTTC
>TRBD1|TRBV12-3/TRBV12-4|TRBJ1-2|many
CASSPGTVSGYTF
TGTGCCAGCAGTCCTGGGACAGTCAGTGGCTACACCTTC
>.|TRBV5-8|TRBJ2-1|few
CASSFRGLKFDEQFF
TGTGCCAGCAGCTTCCGGGGTTTGAAATTCGATGAGCAGTTCTTC
>TRBD2|TRBV29-1|TRBJ2-7|.
CSVERGAYEQYF
TGCAGCGTGGAGCGGGGGGCCTACGAGCAGTACTTC
>.|TRBV5-1|TRBJ2-2|many
CASSLAATVNTGELFF
TGCGCCAGCAGCTTGGCCGCGACAGTAAACACCGGGGAGCTGTTTTTT
>.|TRBV9|TRBJ1-5|few
CASSVGGSGNQPQHF
TGTGCCAGCAGCGTGGGGGGTTCGGGCAATCAGCCCCAGCATTTT
>.|TRBV19|TRBJ2-7|few
CASSAQGRNEQYF
TGTGCCAGTAGTGCACAGGGACGAAACGAGCAGTACTTC
>TRBD2|TRBV20-1|TRBJ2-3|few
CSATRLAGVSDTQYF
TGCAGTGCTACCCGACTAGCGGGAGTTTCAGATACGCAGTATTTT
>TRBD1|TRBV24-1|TRBJ1-2|many
CATSDDRVHYGYTF
TGTGCCACCAGTGATGACAGGGTTCACTATGGCTACACCTTC
>TRBD1|TRBV24-1|TRBJ2-6|.
CATSDTRQGAGANVLTF
TGTGCCACCAGTGACACAAGACAGGGGGCTGGGGCCAACGTCCTGACTTTC
>.|TRBV7-9|TRBJ1-2|once
CASSLFSMTIPLFKGYTF
TGTGCCAGCAGCTTATTCTCGATGACGATCCCGCTATTTAAAGGCTACACCTTC
>.|TRBV5-1|TRBJ2-5|many
CASSPDIPIMETQYF
TGCGCCAGCAGCCCGGACATTCCGATAATGGAGACCCAGTACTTC
>.|TRBV7-3|TRBJ2-5|many
CASSNGGYGTQYF
TGTGCCAGCTCCAACGGGGGCTACGGGACCCAGTACTTC
>TRBD1|TRBV28|TRBJ1-3|.
CASSFAGGRNTIYF
TGTGCCAGCAGTTTTGCAGGGGGTAGAAACACCATATATTTT
>TRBD2|TRBV20-1|TRBJ2-3|.
CSAPSSGIGTNTQYF
TGCAGTGCGCCCTCTAGCGGGATCGGCACAAATACGCAGTATTTT
>TRBD1|TRBV6-1|TRBJ2-5|many
CASRQGQPETQYF
TGTGCCAGCAGGCAGGGACAGCCGGAGACCCAGTACTTC
>.|TRBV19|TRBJ2-1|.
CATAWASNEQFF
TGTGCCACCGCTTGGGCCTCCAATGAGCAGTTCTTC
>.|TRBV2|TRBJ2-7|few
CTSSDSTPGEQYF
TGTACCAGCAGTGATTCTACGCCAGGCGAGCAGTACTTC
>TRBD2|TRBV5-1|TRBJ2-7|many
CASSSDRGTSGRAGRYEQYF
TGCGCCAGCAGCTCGGACAGGGGGACTAGCGGGAGGGCCGGAAGATACGAGCAGTACTTC
>.|TRBV20-1|TRBJ1-1|many
CSASPSGIPNTEAFF
TGCAGTGCTAGCCCCTCCGGGATACCCAACACTGAAGCTTTCTTT
>TRBD2|TRBV18|TRBJ2-3|many
CASSPPGLAGTDTQYF
TGTGCCAGCTCACCCCCGGGACTAGCGGGAACAGATACGCAGTATTTT
>.|TRBV19|TRBJ1-5|.
CASSIWDSNQPQHF
TGTGCCAGTAGTATATGGGATAGCAATCAGCCCCAGCATTTT
>.|TRBV12-3/TRBV12-4|TRBJ1-1|.
CASSLDSLNAEAFF
TGTGCCAGCAGTCTCGACAGTCTGAACGCTGAAGCTTTCTTT
>.|TRBV28|TRBJ1-2|many
CASSPPGGYGYTF
TGTGCCAGCAGTCCCCCTGGTGGCTATGGCTACACCTTC
>.|TRBV6-2/TRBV6-3|TRBJ2-7|.
CASSYAGVYEQYF
TGTGCCAGCAGTTACGCGGGCGTATACGAGCAGTACTTC
>TRBD2|TRBV20-1|TRBJ2-3|many
CSARTAGDPGRTDTQYF
TGCAGTGCTAGAACAGCGGGAGACCCGGGGCGCACAGATACGCAGTATTTT
>TRBD1|TRBV4-2|TRBJ2-7|.
CASSQEQTGTYEQYF
TGTGCCAGCAGCCAAGAACAGACAGGGACGTACGAGCAGTACTTC
>.|TRBV19|TRBJ1-2|.
CASSASSGRLNYGYTF
TGTGCCAGTAGTGCCTCCTCAGGGCGACTTAACTATGGCTACACCTTC
>.|TRBV2|TRBJ2-1|.
CASSDHEQLF
TGTGCCAGCAGTGACCATGAGCAGCTCTTC
>TRBD2|TRBV11-2|TRBJ2-2|.
CASSSLLGRLAGAGELFF
TGTGCCAGCAGCTCCCTCTTAGGCCGACTAGCGGGAGCCGGGGAGCTGTTTTTT
>.|TRBV28|TRBJ2-7|many
CASSFLANYEQYF
TGTGCCAGCAGTTTTCTAGCGAACTACGAGCAGTACTTC
>TRBD2|TRBV12-3/TRBV12-4|TRBJ2-1|.
CASSPGTSGRAGEQFF
TGTGCCAGCAGTCCAGGGACTAGCGGGAGGGCCGGGGAGCAGTTCTTC
>TRBD1|TRBV6-2/TRBV6-3|TRBJ1-1|few
CASSYSSRGQTEAFF
TGTGCCAGCAGTTACTCGAGCAGGGGGCAGACTGAAGCTTTCTTT
>.|TRBV29-1|TRBJ2-1|many
CSVEGGERSYNEQFF
TGCAGCGTTGAAGGGGGGGAACGCTCCTACAATGAGCAGTTCTTC
>.|TRBV10-2|TRBJ2-5|few
CASRETVQETQYF
TGCGCCAGCAGGGAAACAGTCCAAGAGACCCAGTACTTC
>.|TRBV12-3/TRBV12-4|TRBJ1-2|.
CASSSSNGGGYTF
TGTGCCAGCAGTAGTAGTAACGGGGGTGGCTACACCTTC
>.|TRBV3-1|TRBJ2-7|few
CASSRQREQYF
TGTGCCAGCAGCCGTCAGCGAGAGCAGTACTTC
>.|TRBV5-1|TRBJ2-7|few
CASSLQWGSSYEQYF
TGCGCCAGCAGCTTACAGTGGGGGAGCTCCTACGAGCAGTACTTC